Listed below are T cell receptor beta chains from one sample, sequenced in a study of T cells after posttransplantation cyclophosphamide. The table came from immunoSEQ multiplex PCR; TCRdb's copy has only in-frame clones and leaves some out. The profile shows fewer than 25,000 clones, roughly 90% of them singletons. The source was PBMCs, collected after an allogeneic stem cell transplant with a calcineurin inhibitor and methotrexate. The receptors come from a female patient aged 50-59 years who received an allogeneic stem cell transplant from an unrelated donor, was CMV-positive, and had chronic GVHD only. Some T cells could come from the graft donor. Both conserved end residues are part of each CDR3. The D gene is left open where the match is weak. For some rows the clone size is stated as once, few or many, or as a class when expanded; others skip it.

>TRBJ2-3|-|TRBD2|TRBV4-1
TGCGCCAGCAGCCAATCGTTTCTAGCGGGAACAGATACGCAGTATTTT
CASSQSFLAGTDTQYF
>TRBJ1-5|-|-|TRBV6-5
TGTGCCAGCAGTTTTGACAGGCTTAATCAGCCCCAGCATTTT
CASSFDRLNQPQHF
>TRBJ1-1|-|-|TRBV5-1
TGCGCCAGCAGCATGGAACGCAGGGGTCGGACTGAAGCTTTCTTT
CASSMERRGRTEAFF
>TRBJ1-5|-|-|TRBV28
TGTGCCAGCAGTCTCCTAGTTAAGGATCAGCCCCAGCATTTT
CASSLLVKDQPQHF
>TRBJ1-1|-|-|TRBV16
TGTGCCAGCAGCCAATGGGTCAGGTCTGAAGCTTTCTTT
CASSQWVRSEAFF
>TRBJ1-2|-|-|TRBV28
TGTGCCAGCAGTTTGGAGTCCAGGGCCGGCTACACCTTC
CASSLESRAGYTF
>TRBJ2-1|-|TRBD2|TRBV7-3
TGTGCCAGCAGCTTAGCGGGAGGGAGGCACAATGAGCAGTTCTTC
CASSLAGGRHNEQFF
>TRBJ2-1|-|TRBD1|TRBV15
TGTGCCACCAGCAGGTTTCCTGACAGGGGGCGAAATGAGCAGTTCTTC
CATSRFPDRGRNEQFF
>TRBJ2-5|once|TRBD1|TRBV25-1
TGTGCCAGCAGTTGGACAGGGATACAAGAGACCCAGTACTTC
CASSWTGIQETQYF
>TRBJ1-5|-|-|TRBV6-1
TGTGCCAGCAGTGCCCTGGTCAGATATAGCAATCAGCCCCAGCATTTT
CASSALVRYSNQPQHF
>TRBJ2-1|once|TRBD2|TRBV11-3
TGTGCCAGCAGCTCCGGGGGGAAGGATGAGCAGTTCTTC
CASSSGGKDEQFF
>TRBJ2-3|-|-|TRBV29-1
TGCAGTCACGACGCCGTCGGGGCAGATACGCAGTATTTT
CSHDAVGADTQYF
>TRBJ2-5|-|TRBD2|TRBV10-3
TGTGCCATCAGTGGGACTAGCGGGAGGGCTCGCGAGACCCAGTACTTC
CAISGTSGRARETQYF
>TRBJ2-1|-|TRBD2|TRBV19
TGTGCCAGTACGGCTAGCGGGGGAAGCTCCTACAATGAGCAGTTCTTC
CASTASGGSSYNEQFF
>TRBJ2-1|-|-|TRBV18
TGTGCCAGCTCAGAACGGGGGTCCTCCTACAATGAGCAGTTCTTC
CASSERGSSYNEQFF
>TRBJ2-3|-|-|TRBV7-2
TGTGCCAGCAGCTCAGGCGAGATCTCCCCAGATACGCAGTATTTT
CASSSGEISPDTQYF
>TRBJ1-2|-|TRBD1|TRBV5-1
TGCGCCAGCAGCGGAGGGACAGGGAGCGCAGTCCCCGGCTACACCTTC
CASSGGTGSAVPGYTF
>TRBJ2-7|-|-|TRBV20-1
TGCAGTGTGCTTCACAAGGAGCAGTACTTC
CSVLHKEQYF
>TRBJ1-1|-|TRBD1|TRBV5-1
TGCGCCAGCAGCCCACGGACAGGATCCAACACTGAAGCTTTCTTT
CASSPRTGSNTEAFF
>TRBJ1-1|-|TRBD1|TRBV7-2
TGTGCCAGCAGCTCGGGACAGGGGAACACTGAAGCTTTCTTT
CASSSGQGNTEAFF
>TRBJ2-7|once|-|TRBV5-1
TGCGCCAGCAGCTTGGCTCAGGGCCCCTACGAGCAGTACTTC
CASSLAQGPYEQYF
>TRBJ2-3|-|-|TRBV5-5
TGTGCCACGTTTCCCGAACTTAACCCCACAGATACGCAGTATTTT
CATFPELNPTDTQYF
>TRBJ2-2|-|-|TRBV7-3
TGTGCCAGCAGCTTATTAGCTAAGAACACCGGGGAGCTGTTTTTT
CASSLLAKNTGELFF
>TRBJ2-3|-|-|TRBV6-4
TGTGCCAGCAGTGAAAACAGGGAAGATACGCAGTATTTT
CASSENREDTQYF
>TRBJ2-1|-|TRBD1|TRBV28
TGTGCCACCCTCGGGGCAGGGGGCTATAATGAGCAGTTCTTC
CATLGAGGYNEQFF
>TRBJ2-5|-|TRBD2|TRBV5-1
TGCGCCAGCAGCTTGTGGTCTAGCGGGACTCCAGGGGGAGAGACCCAGTACTTC
CASSLWSSGTPGGETQYF
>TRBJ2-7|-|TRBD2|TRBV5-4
TGTGCCAGCAGCTCGGGACTAGCGGGGAACGAGCAGTACTTC
CASSSGLAGNEQYF
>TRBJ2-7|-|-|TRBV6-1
TGTGCCAGCAGTCCTTCGACAGTAGCTAGCTACGAGCAGTACTTC
CASSPSTVASYEQYF
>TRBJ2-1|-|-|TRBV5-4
TGTGCCAGCAGCTATATAAACAATGAGCAGTTCTTC
CASSYINNEQFF
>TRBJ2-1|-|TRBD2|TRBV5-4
TGTGCCAGCAGGGAGAGTAGCGGGAGTAAAAATGAGCAGTTCTTC
CASRESSGSKNEQFF
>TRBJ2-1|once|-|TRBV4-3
TGCGCCAGCAGCCAAGAAGTGGTGCGAAGCTCCTACAATGAGCAGTTCTTC
CASSQEVVRSSYNEQFF
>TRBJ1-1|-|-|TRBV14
TGTGCCAGCAGCCAAATCTCTGTCGCGGGGAACACTGAAGCTTTCTTT
CASSQISVAGNTEAFF
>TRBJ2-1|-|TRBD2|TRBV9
TGTGCCAGCGGTGGGGTATCGGGAGGCCAGAATGAGCAGTTCTTC
CASGGVSGGQNEQFF
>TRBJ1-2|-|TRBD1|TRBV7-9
TGTGCCAGCAGCATTGGGGGGGACAGGGGGCTTTATGGCTACACCTTC
CASSIGGDRGLYGYTF
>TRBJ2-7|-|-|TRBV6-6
TGTGCCAGCAGTTACTCGGTTGATGCAGGCTCCTACGAGCAGTACTTC
CASSYSVDAGSYEQYF
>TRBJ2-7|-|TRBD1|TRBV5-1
TGCGCCAGCAGACACACCGGGACAGGAAATTACGAGCAGTACTTC
CASRHTGTGNYEQYF
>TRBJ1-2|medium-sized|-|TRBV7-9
TGTGCCAGCAGCGGCTCCCCAGGGGATGGCTACACCTTC
CASSGSPGDGYTF
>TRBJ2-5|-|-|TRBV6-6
TGTGCCAGCAGTTACTTAGGGGACAAAGAGACCCAGTACTTC
CASSYLGDKETQYF
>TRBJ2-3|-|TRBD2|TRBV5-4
TGTGCCAGCAGCTCGAGACTAGCGGGAGGCGCAGATACGCAGTATTTT
CASSSRLAGGADTQYF
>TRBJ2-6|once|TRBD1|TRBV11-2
TGTGCCAGCAGCTCAGGGACAGGCTCTGGGGCCAACGTCCTGACTTTC
CASSSGTGSGANVLTF
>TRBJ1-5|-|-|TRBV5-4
TGTGCCAGCAACTTACAGGGTACGGGTCAGCCCCAGCATTTT
CASNLQGTGQPQHF
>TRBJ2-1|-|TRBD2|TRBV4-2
TGTGCCAGCAGCCATCCGGGACTAGCGGGAGCCTCCTACAATGAGCAGTTCTTC
CASSHPGLAGASYNEQFF
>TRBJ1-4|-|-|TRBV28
TGTGCCAGCAGGGCCAGATCACCCAAAAATGAAAAACTGTTTTTT
CASRARSPKNEKLFF
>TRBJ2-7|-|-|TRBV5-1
TGCGCCAGCAGCGTAGGGCTCCAATCGGGATACGAGCAGTACTTC
CASSVGLQSGYEQYF
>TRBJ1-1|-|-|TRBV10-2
TGCGCCAGCAGTGCTGGCATACTGAACACTGAAGCTTTCTTT
CASSAGILNTEAFF
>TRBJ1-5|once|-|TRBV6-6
TGTGCCAGCAGTTACCTCGGAGGGAACAATCAGCCCCAGCATTTT
CASSYLGGNNQPQHF
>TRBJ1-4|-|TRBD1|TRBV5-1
TGCGCCAGCAGCTCCGGGACAGGGATAGGAGCTAATGAAAAACTGTTTTTT
CASSSGTGIGANEKLFF
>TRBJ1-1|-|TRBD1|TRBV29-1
TGCAGCGTGGTACCCGACAGGGCCACTGAAGCTTTCTTT
CSVVPDRATEAFF
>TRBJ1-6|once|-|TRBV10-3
TGTGCCATCAGTGAGTCTGACTCGGTTTCGGCCCTCCACTTT
CAISESDSVSALHF
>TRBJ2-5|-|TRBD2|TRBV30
TGTGCCTGGAGGGGACTAGCGGGAATCCAAGAGACCCAGTACTTC
CAWRGLAGIQETQYF